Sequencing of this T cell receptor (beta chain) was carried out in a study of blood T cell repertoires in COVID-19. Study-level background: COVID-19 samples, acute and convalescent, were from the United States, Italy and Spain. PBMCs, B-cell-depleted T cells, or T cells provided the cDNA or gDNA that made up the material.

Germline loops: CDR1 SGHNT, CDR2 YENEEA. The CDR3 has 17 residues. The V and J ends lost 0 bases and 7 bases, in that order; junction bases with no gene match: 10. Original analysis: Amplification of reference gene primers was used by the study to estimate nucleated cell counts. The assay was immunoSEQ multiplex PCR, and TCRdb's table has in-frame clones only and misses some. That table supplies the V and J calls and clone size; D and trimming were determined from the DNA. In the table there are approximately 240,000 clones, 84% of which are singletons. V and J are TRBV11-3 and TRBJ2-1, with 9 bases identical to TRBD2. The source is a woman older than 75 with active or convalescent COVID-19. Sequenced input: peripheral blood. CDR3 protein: CASSLDLFSGGWNEQFF. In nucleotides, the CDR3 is TGTGCCAGCAGCTTAGATTTGTTTAGCGGGGGCTGGAATGAGCAGTTCTTC.